What follows are 11 T cell receptor beta chains derived from one specimen sequenced in a study of shared clonotypes between healthy human individuals. This table comes from immunoSEQ multiplex PCR, and its TCRdb copy is limited to in-frame clones, with some not included. The table includes under 2,000,000 clones, about 95% detected once. Naive CD8 cells lacked CD45RO, underwent positive selection for CCR7 and left out terminally differentiated effector memory CD45RA+ cells. The sample taken for sequencing was naive CD8+ T cells sorted from blood. Every receptor here comes from a man in his late teens or twenties in good health.

This chain links TRBV5-6 with TRBJ1-3; 11 positions match TRBD1. The CDR3 is made up of 16 amino acids. The V gene end was trimmed by 2 bases and the J gene end by 3 bases; junction bases not matched to a gene: 4. Germline-derived CDR1 and CDR2 are SGHDT and YYEEEE. The CDR3 DNA follows: TGTGCCAGCAGCTTCGGGACAGGGGGTGTTGGAAACACCATATATTTT. Translating it yields CASSFGTGGVGNTIYF. The full variable domain, rest sourced from reference TRBV5-6 and TRBJ1-3, is DAGVTQSPTHLIKTRGQQVTLRCSPKSGHDTVSWYQQALGQGPQFIFQYYEEEERQRGNFPDRFSGHQFPNYSSELNVNALLLGDSALYLCASSFGTGGVGNTIYFGEGSWLTVV.

V gene TRBV11-2 combines with J gene TRBJ2-7; 7 bases are shared with TRBD2. Looked up from germline, CDR1 is SGHAT and CDR2 is FQNNGV. J lost 0 bases, V lost 0 bases, and 8 bases had no gene match. This CDR3 contains 17 residues. The CDR3: CASSLDSGMIFSYEQYF. CDR3 sequence (DNA): TGTGCCAGCAGCTTAGACAGCGGGATGATTTTCTCCTACGAGCAGTACTTC.

This clone showed up just once. The junction and the germline gene differ at one end; a read error may be behind it. The chain links TRBV20-1 to TRBJ2-1; no definite D call. Germline lookup yields CDR1 DFQATT and CDR2 SNEGSKA (reference sequence). The CDR3 is made up of 11 amino acids. The CDR3 is CSAPGTTPMIF. The CDR3 nucleotides are TGCAGTGCCCCAGGCACCACCCCAATGATCTTC.

The chain joins TRBV15 to TRBJ2-7; D unresolved. V was pared by 1 base and J by 4 bases, with 11 bases between. This CDR3 has 14 residues. Germline V gene lookup returns CDR1 LNHNV and CDR2 YYDKDF (reference sequence). CDR3 in amino acids: CATSRGGAYYEQYF. Written as DNA, the CDR3 is TGTGCCACCAGCAGAGGTGGTGCCTATTACGAGCAGTACTTC.

The chain carries TRBV6-5 and TRBJ2-1; D not resolved. This CDR3 has 15 amino acids. The germline V gene encodes CDR1 MNHEY and CDR2 SVGAGI. The ends were cut back, 5 bases at V and 2 bases at J, with 13 bases in the middle. In nucleotides, the CDR3 is TGTGCCAGCAGTCTTGGGCTATTAGCCTACAATGAGCAGTTCTTC. It yields the protein CASSLGLLAYNEQFF.

This chain connects TRBV10-3 to TRBJ2-2, with D perhaps matching TRBD2 (7 bases). Germline values: CDR1 ENHRY, CDR2 SYGVKD. V lost 0 bases to trimming and J lost 6 bases, with 14 bases between them. The CDR3 length is 16 residues. The CDR3 DNA reads TGTGCCATCAGTGAGTCGGGGGGGCTAAACGCCGGGGAGCTGTTTTTT. It yields the protein CAISESGGLNAGELFF.

This chain uses TRBV4-3 with TRBJ2-3; 7 nucleotides align to TRBD2. V lost 0 bases to trimming and J lost 0 bases; unmatched junction nucleotides: 3. Germline V gives CDR1 LGHNA, CDR2 YSLEER. CDR3 length: 16 residues. The CDR3, as DNA: TGCGCCAGCAGCCAAGAGAGCGGGGCTAGCACAGATACGCAGTATTTT. Amino acids: CASSQESGASTDTQYF.

This clone was recorded once. This chain connects TRBV18 to TRBJ2-5; D remains unclear. The CDR3 sequence is 11 residues long. Trimming removed 6 bases at V and 9 bases at J, with 11 bases between. Germline lookup yields CDR1 KGHSH and CDR2 LQKENI. CDR3 DNA sequence: TGTGCCAGCTCCCCTAGAGGACCCCAGTACTTC. This gives the protein CASSPRGPQYF.

The gene calls are TRBV28 and TRBJ2-7; D gene unclear. CDR1 MDHEN and CDR2 SYDVKM come from the germline V gene. Trimming took off 2 bases at V and 7 bases at J, with 18 bases between the two ends. The CDR3 sequence is 15 residues long. The CDR3 coding sequence is TGTGCCAGCAGTTTACGCCCCCTCAGGAATCGGGAGCAGTACTTC. It encodes CASSLRPLRNREQYF.

This clone was recorded once. The J gene is TRBJ1-1, the V gene TRBV2; D may be TRBD1 (6 bases). CDR1 and CDR2 from the germline V gene are SNHLY and FYNNEI. V was trimmed by 2 bases and J by 1 base, leaving 23 bases between them. The CDR3 covers 19 residues. This chain's CDR3 is CASSEPQGPKGVRNTEAFF. The CDR3 nucleotides read TGTGCCAGCAGTGAACCTCAGGGGCCTAAGGGGGTGAGGAACACTGAAGCTTTCTTT.

A note on this clone: Within the sample, other DNA sequences also encode this same CDR3. The gene calls are TRBV27 and TRBJ2-7; D call uncertain. Germline V gene sequence: CDR1 MNHEY, CDR2 SMNVEV (reference sequence). The length of the CDR3 is 15 residues. The germline V and J ends were trimmed by 0 bases and 0 bases, with 9 bases remaining between them. CDR3 loop: CASSLSGFSSYEQYF. As DNA, the CDR3 is TGTGCCAGCAGTTTATCGGGGTTCTCCTCCTACGAGCAGTACTTC.